This T cell receptor (beta chain) is drawn from a study of immune heterogeneity within non-small cell lung tumors. Whole-study results and caveats: Significant yet moderate, the positive correlation between local T-cell clonality and local tumor mutational burden reached an R of around 0.3. Largely distinct from one individual patient to the next were the high-frequency T-cell receptor beta clonotypes. The study found identical dominant CDR3 beta clonotypes recurring across tumor sites within a patient, alongside site-unique high-frequency clones.

Trimming removed 5 bases at V and 7 bases at J, with 11 bases between. The CDR3 is 13 amino acids. The germline CDR1 and CDR2 sequences are MNHNS and SASEGT. The TCR beta CDR3 region was amplified by multiplex PCR employing 32 V and 13 J primers. From the multiplex PCR reads, TCRdb called clonotypes with MiXCR, one entry per CDR3 protein. The repertoire holds some 10,000 distinct CDR3 sequences, with roughly 30% as singletons. The template for each sample was 600 ng of genomic DNA, which had been extracted from bulk tumor tissue. While surgery was under way, several biopsies spaced far apart were taken per primary tumor. Surgery that was curative in intent was performed on patients with untreated, newly diagnosed non-small cell lung cancer. Donors were newly diagnosed non-small cell lung cancer patients having surgery with curative intent. Many counts were recorded for this clonotype. Antigen specificity is unknown.

The receptor was derived from a man in his fifties or sixties with non-small cell lung cancer. The sequenced sample was lung tumor tissue. The chain combines TRBV6-1 with TRBJ2-2; D gene ambiguous. The CDR3 is CASSNTRDGELFF. In DNA form, the CDR3 reads TGTGCCAGCAGTAATACAAGGGACGGGGAGCTGTTTTTT.